This T cell receptor beta chain stems from a study of T cells in Graves' hyperthyroidism and ophthalmopathy. Germline-derived CDR1 and CDR2 are MDHEN and SYDVKM. The CDR3 runs 13 residues. Trimming removed 8 bases from V and 5 bases from J; junction bases left unmatched: 4. TCR beta CDR3 regions were amplified from RNA transcripts. HTBI primers drove first-round RT-PCR of the TCR CDR3. TCRdb reprocessed the multiplex PCR reads with MiXCR, giving one entry per CDR3 protein. The sample lists about 350,000 distinct CDR3 sequences, roughly 15% seen once, with around 20% in the top ten. In its sample, this clonotype was seen many times.

What was sequenced was blood. The clonotype comes from a woman aged 55-69 years with Graves' ophthalmopathy. The chain links TRBV28 to TRBJ2-1; 9 nucleotides match TRBD1. The CDR3 spells CASGWTGDNEQFF. The CDR3 DNA is TGTGCCAGCGGGTGGACAGGGGACAATGAGCAGTTCTTC.